The 7 T cell receptor beta chains below all came from one sample that was sequenced in a study of radiation and T cells in renal cell carcinoma. Time point noted: blood 4 weeks post-SBRT, at nephrectomy. Treatment noted: 15 Gy SBRT to primary tumor, nephrectomy 4 weeks later. TCRdb's copy holds only in-frame clones and misses some; the assay was immunoSEQ multiplex PCR. The table has approximately 170,000 clones, about nine tenths seen once; the top ten hold around 11%. This material consisted of blood, taken from a patient whose treatment included radiotherapy and nephrectomy. All receptors derive from a woman aged 45 to 65 with renal cell carcinoma.

The chain uses TRBV9 and TRBJ2-1; 11 bases line up with TRBD2. CDR1 SGDLS and CDR2 YYNGEE come from the germline V gene. The length of the CDR3 is 16 residues. V lost 2 bases and J lost 8; bases outside the gene matches: 9. CDR3 region: CASSVWGSGGAHEQFF. The CDR3 DNA is TGTGCCAGCAGCGTTTGGGGTAGCGGGGGGGCCCATGAGCAGTTCTTC.

This clone showed up just a few times. This chain joins TRBV28 and TRBJ1-1; 7 bases agree with TRBD1. This CDR3 is 11 amino acids long. Germline V gene data show CDR1 as MDHEN and CDR2 as SYDVKM. V trimming: 11 bases; J trimming: 10 bases; junction bases outside the gene matches: 10. DNA of the CDR3: TGTGCCGGCTCCTCGACAGGGCGAGCTTTCTTT. It codes for CAGSSTGRAFF.

The chain combines TRBV30 with TRBJ2-1; TRBD2 agrees at 10 bases. After removal of 5 bases from V and 4 bases from J, the junction contained 2 bases not matched to a gene. The CDR3 is 13 residues long. CDR1 is GTSNPN, CDR2 SVGIG, per germline (reference sequence). CDR3 residues: CAWASGGYNEQFF. The CDR3 DNA reads as TGTGCCTGGGCTAGCGGGGGTTACAATGAGCAGTTCTTC.

This chain links TRBV6-5 with TRBJ2-1, with TRBD2 as a possible D gene (7 bases). This CDR3 contains 15 residues. Trimming stripped 5 bases from V and 6 bases from J, with 17 bases between. Per the germline V gene, CDR1 is MNHEY and CDR2 is SVGAGI. CDR3 nucleotides: TGTGCCAGCAGTACTGACAGGTGGGGGGGCAATGAGCAGTTCTTC. Translating it yields CASSTDRWGGNEQFF.

The chain combines TRBV6-5 with TRBJ2-4; 8 nucleotides match TRBD1. In germline, CDR1 is MNHEY, CDR2 SVGAGI. After removal of 2 bases from V and 5 bases from J, the junction contained 2 bases not matched to a gene. CDR3 length: 14 amino acids. The CDR3 region has the DNA TGTGCCAGCAGTTACGGGACAGGTCAAAACATTCAGTACTTC. Translating it yields CASSYGTGQNIQYF.

The V and J genes are TRBV4-1 and TRBJ2-7; weak D call: TRBD2 (6 bases). V was trimmed by 0 bases and J by 7 bases, leaving 16 bases between them. Germline CDR1 MGHRA, CDR2 YSYEKL. This CDR3 region has 15 residues. The CDR3 region has the DNA TGCGCCAGCAGCCAAGACCGCCTAGCGTCAGGTGAGCAGTACTTC. It translates to CASSQDRLASGEQYF.

The chain uses TRBV20-1 and TRBJ1-2, with D perhaps matching TRBD1 (5 bases). CDR3 length: 10 residues. Per germline, CDR1 DFQATT and CDR2 SNEGSKA (reference sequence). V gave up 5 bases and J gave up 8 bases, with 9 bases separating them. CDR3 DNA sequence: TGCAGTGCTGGGGGGGGAGGCTACACCTTC. Protein: CSAGGGGYTF.